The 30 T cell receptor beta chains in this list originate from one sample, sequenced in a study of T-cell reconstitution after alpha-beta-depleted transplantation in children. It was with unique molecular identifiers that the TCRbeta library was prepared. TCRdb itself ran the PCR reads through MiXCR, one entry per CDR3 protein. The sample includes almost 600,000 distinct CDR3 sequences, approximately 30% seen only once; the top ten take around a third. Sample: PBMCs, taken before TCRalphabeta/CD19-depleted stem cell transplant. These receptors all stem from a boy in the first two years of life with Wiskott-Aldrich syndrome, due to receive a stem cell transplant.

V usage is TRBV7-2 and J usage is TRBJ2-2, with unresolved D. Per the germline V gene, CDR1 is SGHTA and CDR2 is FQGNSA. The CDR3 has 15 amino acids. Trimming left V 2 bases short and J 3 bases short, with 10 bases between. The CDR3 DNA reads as TGTGCCAGCAGCTTAAAGGGTCTTTACACCGGGGAGCTGTTTTTT. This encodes CASSLKGLYTGELFF.

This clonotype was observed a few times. CDR3 protein: CASSKDQETQYF. The CDR3 DNA reads as TGCGCCAGCAGCAAAGATCAAGAGACCCAGTACTTC. The rearrangement joins TRBV5-1 to TRBJ2-5; D uncertain. V dropped 4 bases and J dropped 2 bases, with 6 bases sitting between them. This CDR3 contains 12 residues. CDR1 is SGHRS, CDR2 YFSETQ, per germline.

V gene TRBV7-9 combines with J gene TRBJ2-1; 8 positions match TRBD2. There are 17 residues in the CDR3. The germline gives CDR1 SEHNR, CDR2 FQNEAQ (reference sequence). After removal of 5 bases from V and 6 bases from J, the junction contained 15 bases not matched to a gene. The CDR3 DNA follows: TGTGCCAGCAGCCAAAACTTGGGGTTAGCGGGGAGCAATGAGCAGTTCTTC. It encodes CASSQNLGLAGSNEQFF.

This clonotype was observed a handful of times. DNA of the CDR3: TGTGCCAGCAGCCTAGGACAGGTTCTCGGGTCCCAGCATTTT. Its translation: CASSLGQVLGSQHF. The chain couples TRBV5-6 to TRBJ1-5, with TRBD1 matching over 7 bases. The J segment lost 11 bases and the V segment lost 4 bases, leaving 12 bases of the junction unmatched. This CDR3 is 14 amino acids long. Looked up from germline, CDR1 is SGHDT and CDR2 is YYEEEE. Looking up the rest from reference TRBV5-6 and TRBJ1-5 gives the full variable domain: DAGVTQSPTHLIKTRGQQVTLRCSPKSGHDTVSWYQQALGQGPQFIFQYYEEEERQRGNFPDRFSGHQFPNYSSELNVNALLLGDSALYLCASSLGQVLGSQHFGDGTRLSIL.

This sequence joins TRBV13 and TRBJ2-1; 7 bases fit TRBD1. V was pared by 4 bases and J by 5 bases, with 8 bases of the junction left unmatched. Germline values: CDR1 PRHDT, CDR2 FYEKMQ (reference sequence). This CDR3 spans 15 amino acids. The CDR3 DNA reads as TGTGCCAGCAGCTACAGACAGGGATTTAACAATGAGCAGTTCTTC. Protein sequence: CASSYRQGFNNEQFF.

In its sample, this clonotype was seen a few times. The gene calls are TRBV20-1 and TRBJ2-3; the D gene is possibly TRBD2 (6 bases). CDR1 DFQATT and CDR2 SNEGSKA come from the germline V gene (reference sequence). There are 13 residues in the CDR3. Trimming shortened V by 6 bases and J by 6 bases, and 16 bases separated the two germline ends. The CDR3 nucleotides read TGCAGTGCCCGGGACTCGTTGGGGGATACGCAGTATTTT. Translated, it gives CSARDSLGDTQYF.

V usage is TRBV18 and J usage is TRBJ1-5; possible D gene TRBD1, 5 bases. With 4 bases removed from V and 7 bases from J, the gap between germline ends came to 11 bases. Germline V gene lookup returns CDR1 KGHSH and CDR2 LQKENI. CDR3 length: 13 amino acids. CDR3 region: CASSQGSDQPQHF. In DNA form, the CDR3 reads TGTGCCAGCTCACAGGGGTCAGACCAGCCCCAGCATTTT.

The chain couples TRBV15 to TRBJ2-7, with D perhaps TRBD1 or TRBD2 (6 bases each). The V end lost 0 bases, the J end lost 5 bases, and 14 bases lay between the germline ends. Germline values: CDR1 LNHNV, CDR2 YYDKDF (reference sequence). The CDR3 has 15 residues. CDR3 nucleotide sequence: TGTGCCACCAGCAGAGATGGGGGGCGCCTTGACGAGCAGTACTTC. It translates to CATSRDGGRLDEQYF.

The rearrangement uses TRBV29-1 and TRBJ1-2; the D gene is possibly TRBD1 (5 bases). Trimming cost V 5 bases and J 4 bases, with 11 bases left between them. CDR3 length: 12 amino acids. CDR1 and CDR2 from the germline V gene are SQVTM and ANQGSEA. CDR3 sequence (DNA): TGCAGCGTTCTCAGGGTACGCTATGGCTACACCTTC. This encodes CSVLRVRYGYTF.

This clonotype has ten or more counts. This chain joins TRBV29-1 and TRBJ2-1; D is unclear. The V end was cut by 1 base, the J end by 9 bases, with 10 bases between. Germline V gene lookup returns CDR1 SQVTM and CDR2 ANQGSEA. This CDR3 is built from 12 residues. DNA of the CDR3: TGCAGCGTTGAAGGACCACCGGGTGAGCAGTTCTTC. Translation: CSVEGPPGEQFF.

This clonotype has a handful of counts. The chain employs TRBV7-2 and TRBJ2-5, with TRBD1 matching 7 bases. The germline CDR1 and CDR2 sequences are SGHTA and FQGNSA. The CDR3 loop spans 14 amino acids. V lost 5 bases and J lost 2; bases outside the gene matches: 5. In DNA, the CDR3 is TGTGCCAGCAGCGAGGACAGGAGACAAGAGACCCAGTACTTC. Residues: CASSEDRRQETQYF.

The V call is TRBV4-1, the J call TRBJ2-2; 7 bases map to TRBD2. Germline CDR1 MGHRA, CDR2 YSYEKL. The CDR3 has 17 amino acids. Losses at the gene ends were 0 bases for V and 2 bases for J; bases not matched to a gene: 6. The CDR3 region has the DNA TGCGCCAGCAGCCAAGATGTGGGGAGGGCCAACACCGGGGAGCTGTTTTTT. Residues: CASSQDVGRANTGELFF.

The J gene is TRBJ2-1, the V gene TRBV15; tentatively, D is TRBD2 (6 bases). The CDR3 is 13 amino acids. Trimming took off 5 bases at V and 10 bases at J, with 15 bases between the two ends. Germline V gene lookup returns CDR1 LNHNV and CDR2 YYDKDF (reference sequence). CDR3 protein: CATSAGLGWEQFF. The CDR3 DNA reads TGTGCCACCAGCGCGGGGCTGGGTTGGGAGCAGTTCTTC.

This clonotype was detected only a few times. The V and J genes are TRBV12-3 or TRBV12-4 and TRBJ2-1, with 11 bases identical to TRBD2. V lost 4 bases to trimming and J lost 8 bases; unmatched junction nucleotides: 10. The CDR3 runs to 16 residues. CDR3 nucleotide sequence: TGTGCCAGCAGTTCCAAACTAGCGGGAGTATATCATGAGCAGTTCTTC. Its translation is CASSSKLAGVYHEQFF.

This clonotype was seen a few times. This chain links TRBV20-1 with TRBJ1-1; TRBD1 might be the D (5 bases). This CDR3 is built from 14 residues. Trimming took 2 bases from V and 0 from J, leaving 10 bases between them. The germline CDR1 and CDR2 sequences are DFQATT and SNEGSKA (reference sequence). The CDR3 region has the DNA TGCAGTGCTAGATCCCGGGACCTGAACACTGAAGCTTTCTTT. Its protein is CSARSRDLNTEAFF.

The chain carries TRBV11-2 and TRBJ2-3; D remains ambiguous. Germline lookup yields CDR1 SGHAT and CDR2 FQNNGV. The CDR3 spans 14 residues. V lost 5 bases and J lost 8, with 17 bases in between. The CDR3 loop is CASSHRAKSRTQYF. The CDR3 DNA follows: TGTGCCAGCAGCCACCGGGCCAAGTCGCGTACGCAGTATTTT.

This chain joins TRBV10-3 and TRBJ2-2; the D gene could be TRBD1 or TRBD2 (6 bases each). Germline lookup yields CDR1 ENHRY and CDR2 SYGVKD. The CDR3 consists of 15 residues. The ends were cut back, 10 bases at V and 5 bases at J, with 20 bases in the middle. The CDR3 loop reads CATGGVQGRTGELFF. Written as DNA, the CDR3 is TGTGCCACCGGGGGAGTGCAGGGGAGGACCGGGGAGCTGTTTTTT.

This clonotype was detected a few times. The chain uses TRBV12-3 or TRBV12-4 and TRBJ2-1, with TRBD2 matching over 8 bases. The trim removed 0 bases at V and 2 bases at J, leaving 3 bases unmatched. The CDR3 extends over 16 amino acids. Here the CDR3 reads CASSLAGLETYNEQFF. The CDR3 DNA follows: TGTGCCAGCAGTTTAGCGGGACTAGAGACCTACAATGAGCAGTTCTTC.

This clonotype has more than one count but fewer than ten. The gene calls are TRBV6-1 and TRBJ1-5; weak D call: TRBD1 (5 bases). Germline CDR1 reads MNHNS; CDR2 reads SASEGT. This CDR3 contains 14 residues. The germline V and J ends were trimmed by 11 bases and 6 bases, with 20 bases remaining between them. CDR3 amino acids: CAGLMGEDGQPQHF. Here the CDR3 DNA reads TGTGCCGGGCTGATGGGGGAAGACGGTCAGCCCCAGCATTTT.

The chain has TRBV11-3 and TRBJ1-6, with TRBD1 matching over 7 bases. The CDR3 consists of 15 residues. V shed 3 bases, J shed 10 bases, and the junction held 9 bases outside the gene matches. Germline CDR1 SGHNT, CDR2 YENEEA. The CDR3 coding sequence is TGTGCCAGCAGCTTCCAGACAGGGCCGGGGTCACCCCTCCACTTT. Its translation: CASSFQTGPGSPLHF.

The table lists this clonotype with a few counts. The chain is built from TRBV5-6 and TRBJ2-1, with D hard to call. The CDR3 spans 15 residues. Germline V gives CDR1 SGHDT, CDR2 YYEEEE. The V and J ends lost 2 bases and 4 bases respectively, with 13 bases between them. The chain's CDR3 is CASSFLDRTYNEQFF. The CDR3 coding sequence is TGTGCCAGCAGCTTCCTAGACCGAACTTACAATGAGCAGTTCTTC. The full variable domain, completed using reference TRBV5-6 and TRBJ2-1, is DAGVTQSPTHLIKTRGQQVTLRCSPKSGHDTVSWYQQALGQGPQFIFQYYEEEERQRGNFPDRFSGHQFPNYSSELNVNALLLGDSALYLCASSFLDRTYNEQFFGPGTRLTVL.

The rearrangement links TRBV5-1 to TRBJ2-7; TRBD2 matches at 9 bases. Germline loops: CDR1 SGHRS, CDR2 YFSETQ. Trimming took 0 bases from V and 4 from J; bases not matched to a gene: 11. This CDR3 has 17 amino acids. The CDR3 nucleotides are TGCGCCAGCAGCTTGGCCTCCCTGGGTAGCGGGAGTTACGAGCAGTACTTC. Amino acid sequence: CASSLASLGSGSYEQYF.

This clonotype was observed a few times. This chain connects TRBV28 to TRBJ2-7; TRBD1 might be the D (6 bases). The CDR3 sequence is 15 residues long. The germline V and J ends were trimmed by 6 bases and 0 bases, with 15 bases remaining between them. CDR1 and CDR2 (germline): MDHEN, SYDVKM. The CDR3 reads CASSPLTGSSYEQYF. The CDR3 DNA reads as TGTGCCAGCAGCCCCCTTACAGGGAGCTCCTACGAGCAGTACTTC.

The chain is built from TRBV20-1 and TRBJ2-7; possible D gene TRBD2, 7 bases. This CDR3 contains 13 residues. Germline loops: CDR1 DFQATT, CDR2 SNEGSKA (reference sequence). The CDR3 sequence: CSQQGGAVHEQYF. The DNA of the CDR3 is TGCAGCCAACAAGGGGGGGCGGTCCACGAGCAGTACTTC.

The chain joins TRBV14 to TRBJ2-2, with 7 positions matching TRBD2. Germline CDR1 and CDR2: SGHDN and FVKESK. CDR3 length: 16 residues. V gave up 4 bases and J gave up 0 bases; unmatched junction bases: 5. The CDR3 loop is CASSRRLAANTGELFF. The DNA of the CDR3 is TGTGCCAGCAGCCGGAGGCTAGCGGCGAACACCGGGGAGCTGTTTTTT.

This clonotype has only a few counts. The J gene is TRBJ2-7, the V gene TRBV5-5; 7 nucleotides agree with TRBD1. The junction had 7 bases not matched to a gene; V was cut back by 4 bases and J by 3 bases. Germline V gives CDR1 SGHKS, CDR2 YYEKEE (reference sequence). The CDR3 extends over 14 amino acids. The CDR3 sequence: CASSHRTGDYEQYF. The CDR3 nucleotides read TGTGCCAGCAGCCACCGGACAGGTGACTACGAGCAGTACTTC.

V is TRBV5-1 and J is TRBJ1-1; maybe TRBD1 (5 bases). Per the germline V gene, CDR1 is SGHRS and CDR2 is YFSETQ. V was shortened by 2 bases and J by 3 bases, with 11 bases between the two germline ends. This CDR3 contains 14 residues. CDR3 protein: CASSFSRDYTEAFF. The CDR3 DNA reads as TGCGCCAGCAGCTTTTCCAGGGATTACACTGAAGCTTTCTTT.

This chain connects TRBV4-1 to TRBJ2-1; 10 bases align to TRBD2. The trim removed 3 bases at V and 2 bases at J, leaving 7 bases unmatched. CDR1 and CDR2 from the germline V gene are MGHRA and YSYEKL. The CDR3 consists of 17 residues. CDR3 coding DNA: TGCGCCAGCAGCCACCACCTAACTAGCGGGACCTACAATGAGCAGTTCTTC. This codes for CASSHHLTSGTYNEQFF.

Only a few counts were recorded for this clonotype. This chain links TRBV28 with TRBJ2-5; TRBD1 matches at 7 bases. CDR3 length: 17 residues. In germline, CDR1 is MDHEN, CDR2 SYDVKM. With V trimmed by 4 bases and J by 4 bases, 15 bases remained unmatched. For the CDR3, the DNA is TGTGCCAGCAGTTCGAATCCCCCGAGGGGGCCACGAGAGACCCAGTACTTC. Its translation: CASSSNPPRGPRETQYF.

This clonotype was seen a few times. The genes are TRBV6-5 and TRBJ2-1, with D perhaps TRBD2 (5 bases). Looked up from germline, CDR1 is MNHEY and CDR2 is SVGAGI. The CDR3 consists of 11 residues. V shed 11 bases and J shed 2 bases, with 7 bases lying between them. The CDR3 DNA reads TGTGCCTCGGAGGCCTACAATGAGCAGTTCTTC. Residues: CASEAYNEQFF.